The source of this T cell receptor beta chain is a study of T-cell reconstitution after alpha-beta-depleted transplantation in children. This clonotype was seen at least ten times. Its antigen remains unknown. Study results and limitations: By one year post-transplant, T-cell counts and diversity largely arose from T cells that were newly produced.

Germline CDR1 and CDR2: ENHRY and SYGVKD. This CDR3 contains 15 residues. Between the trimmed V and J ends, which lost 6 bases and 0 bases, there was a span of 12 bases. It was with unique molecular identifiers that the TCRbeta library was prepared. MiXCR, run by TCRdb on the PCR reads, gives a single entry per CDR3 protein. The data show approximately 350,000 distinct CDR3 sequences, around 15% seen once. The V call is TRBV10-3, the J call TRBJ1-3, with a possible D match to TRBD1 (5 bases). The clonotype comes from a male patient aged 2 to 9 who had a stem cell transplant for acute lymphoblastic leukemia, so the T cells may come from the graft donor. The source material was PBMCs, mostly from graft donor cells, sampled 360 days after TCRalphabeta/CD19-depleted stem cell transplant. CDR3 in amino acids: CAIRGDGVSGNTIYF. Here the CDR3 DNA reads TGTGCCATCAGGGGGGACGGCGTCTCTGGAAACACCATATATTTT.